One TCR beta chain is described in this entry. Many counts were recorded for this clonotype. No cognate antigen has been identified for it. No base-level quality is on record; no much larger clone is a single base apart. These data originate in a study of tumor-infiltrating lymphocytes in primary liver carcinoma (dated by TCRdb to about 2017). For context, the study as a whole: Of the five patients (three men and two women, aged 30 to 69 years), four had hepatocellular carcinoma and one had combined HCC and intrahepatic cholangiocarcinoma. Across five regions of each liver tumor, along with adjacent normal tissue and blood, the study brought together TCRbeta repertoire sequencing, expression microarrays and whole-exome sequencing. To link TCRbeta repertoire diversity to the local molecular phenotype, the 20 to 25 tumor region samples were profiled with Agilent mRNA microarrays. Tumors of the five patients were stage T1-T3 N0M0 with maximum diameters of roughly 4.2 to 10 cm. Each sample produced roughly 3.65 to 7.5 million productive TCRbeta reads, and read depth showed no significant difference between tissue types. High reproducibility was observed for the technical replicate repertoires, with mean shared-clone rates around 0.9 and correlation coefficients above 0.95. A total of 35 specimens from 5 patients underwent TCRbeta repertoire sequencing, comprising 25 or so tumor regions, 5 adjacent noncancerous liver tissues and 5 peripheral blood samples. What the authors observed across the whole study: With just a few patients in the study, the authors point out that the findings should be validated in a larger study. Just about 7-25% of top clones turned up in all five regions of a tumor, which suggests spatial heterogeneity among tumor-infiltrating T cells. Only the TCR beta chain was sequenced, so true repertoire diversity is likely underestimated because unpaired alpha chains were not captured. The top 250 clones accounted for a significantly greater share of the repertoire in tumors than in blood (p = 0.039). Bulk unsorted samples precluded comparing CD4+ and CD8+ T cell repertoires. Pairs of tumor regions showed greater repertoire overlap (mean about 36%) than tumor-adjacent pairs (roughly 17%) or tumor-blood pairs (roughly 14%), which is consistent with antigen-driven expansion.

Total RNA and DNA were co-extracted from 20-30 mg of bulk tissue with the AllPrep DNA/RNA mini kit, without cell sorting. Five patients with histopathologically diagnosed primary liver carcinoma underwent surgical resection in China between November 2015 and 2016. Chronic HBV infection was present in the patients, and the patients were treatment-naive at sampling. Five spatially separated regions were sampled per tumor: superior, inferior, left-lateral and right-lateral poles, plus the tumor centre. More than 80% viable tumor cells were found by histology in every tumor sample. Fresh tumor and adjacent tissue pieces were bisected; one half was stored in RNAlater at -80°C, the other sent for histology. A constant-region primer and ProtoScript II reverse transcriptase were used to reverse-transcribe TCRbeta-specific cDNA from roughly 0.55 ug total RNA. TCRbeta libraries were built with three nested multiplex PCR rounds, a slightly modified ARM-PCR procedure. Each of the first two PCR rounds ran for about 10 cycles and used multiplex TRBV1-TRBV30 forward primers together with a Cbeta reverse primer. Sample barcodes and Illumina adapters were attached in a final 25-cycle PCR using Deep VentR polymerase. Before sequencing, amplicons of 200-500 bp were purified from gel using a QIAquick gel extraction kit. An Illumina HiSeq 2500 was used to sequence the TCRbeta amplicons with 250-bp paired-end reads. The authors processed their data as follows. To recover full CDR3 sequences, reads were quality-trimmed using Trimmomatic v0.33 and paired reads were then merged using FLASH v1.2.11. V, D and J germline segments were assigned to the rearranged TCRbeta sequences by MiGEC v1.2.1b. Clonotype statistics and Shannon-Wiener diversity indices were calculated with VDJtools v1.0.0. Except for diversity analysis, only each sample's 250 most abundant clonotypes were used in subsequent analyses to reduce sampling bias. TCRdb took the public reads, trimmed them with fastp at Q25, ran MiXCR for clone calling and kept in-frame beta chains. Rows with one shared CDR3 protein collapse into an entry with the most common genes and DNA. TCRdb, not the authors, supplied the V and J calls. This sample gives approximately 47,000 distinct CDR3 sequences in total; roughly 77% of them show up just once. The ten largest clonotypes hold about 30% of the sample.

Trimming takes 0 bases from V and 0 bases from J, and the germline ends sit 10 bases apart. Looking up the germline V gene yields CDR1 SGHRS and CDR2 YFSETQ. Including the terminal cysteine and phenylalanine, the CDR3 comprises 17 residues. The CDR3 DNA has 51 bases and is translated from base 1. The sequence came from a man in his forties with primary liver carcinoma and hepatitis B virus infection. This sequence uses TRBV5-1 and TRBJ2-6; 5 matching bases give a weak D call of TRBD1. Sequences were obtained from liver tumor tissue from sampling region 3. What this sample's cell subset or site label stands for: tumor region T3, left-lateral pole. The DNA is as follows: TGCGCCAGCAGCTTGGCTCCCCAGGGCTCTGGGGCCAACGTCCTGACTTTC. This codes for CASSLAPQGSGANVLTF.